The sequence of this TCR beta chain was determined in a study of T cell responses to AZD1222 COVID-19 vaccine. Study findings and constraints: Baseline seropositivity characterized only a handful of AZD1222 recipients. The study reported that nearly half of spike-specific TCRs target unmutated variant regions. The donors showed a predominance of white British ancestry and of females, with possible underestimation of clonal diversity.

V shed 0 bases and J 2 bases; nucleotides not matched to a gene: 1. The CDR3 length is 15 residues. In germline, CDR1 is SGHVS, CDR2 FQNEAQ. Repertoires were generated with immunoSEQ multiplex PCR, while TCRdb's copy carries only in-frame clones and drops some. The sample consists of approximately 160,000 clones, about nine tenths of them appearing once. About this clone itself: Its antigen is currently unknown.

The receptor comes from an adult in good health. This rearrangement joins TRBV7-8 to TRBJ1-5; the match to TRBD1 covers 7 bases. The starting material was peripheral blood, obtained on day 0 of AZD1222 vaccination. The CDR3 region is CASSLAGGGNQPQHF. The CDR3 bases are TGTGCCAGCAGCTTAGCAGGGGGCGGCAATCAGCCCCAGCATTTT. The complete variable domain, with remaining parts taken from reference TRBV7-8 and TRBJ1-5, reads GAGVSQSPRYKVAKRGQDVALRCDPISGHVSLFWYQQALGQGPEFLTYFQNEAQLDKSGLPSDRFFAERPEGSVSTLKIQRTQQEDSAVYLCASSLAGGGNQPQHFGDGTRLSIL.